Listed here are 12 T cell receptor beta chains from one sample, sequenced in a study of shared clonotypes between healthy human individuals. Clones were read by immunoSEQ multiplex PCR, and TCRdb kept only the in-frame ones, dropping some. The sample contains about 470,000 clones, around 79% of which appear only once. The specimen was PBMCs. The receptors derive from a woman in her thirties or forties in good health. Some clones in this sample may be carry-over from other donors' samples.

This chain links TRBV28 with TRBJ1-4; 8 positions match TRBD1. Per the germline V gene, CDR1 is MDHEN and CDR2 is SYDVKM. This CDR3 region has 12 residues. The junction had 4 bases not matched to a gene; V was cut back by 6 bases and J by 10 bases. For the CDR3, the DNA is TGTGCCAGCAGCGGACAGGGAAGAAAACTGTTTTTT. Encoded protein: CASSGQGRKLFF.

V gene TRBV7-8 combines with J gene TRBJ1-2, with unresolved D. This CDR3 spans 14 amino acids. Between the trimmed V and J ends, which lost 1 base and 1 base, there was a span of 7 bases. The germline V gene encodes CDR1 SGHVS and CDR2 FQNEAQ. This CDR3 is CASSLDRDNYGYTF. DNA of the CDR3: TGTGCCAGCAGCTTAGATAGGGATAACTATGGCTACACCTTC.

The chain links TRBV7-9 to TRBJ2-7; no firm D call. The CDR3 is made up of 13 amino acids. Germline CDR1 is SEHNR and CDR2 is FQNEAQ (reference sequence). The ends were cut back, 1 base at V and 6 bases at J, with 10 bases in the middle. In DNA form, the CDR3 reads TGTGCCAGCAGCTTAGGTGTTGCGCTCGAGCAGTACTTC. Its protein is CASSLGVALEQYF.

With regard to this clone: The junction and the germline gene differ at one end; a read error may be behind it. The chain carries TRBV28 and TRBJ2-3; perhaps TRBD1 as D (5 bases). Germline assignment: CDR1 MDHEN and CDR2 SYDVKM. This CDR3 is 17 amino acids long. CDR3: CASGLGSGHTSTDTQYF. DNA for the CDR3: TGTGCCAGCGGTTTAGGATCTGGACACACTAGCACAGATACGCAGTATTTT.

The rearrangement joins TRBV9 to TRBJ2-2, with D hard to call. The germline CDR1 and CDR2 sequences are SGDLS and YYNGEE. The CDR3 extends over 15 amino acids. V lost 0 bases and J lost 6, with 12 bases in between. The CDR3 DNA reads TGTGCCAGCAGCGTAGCGTACCATAAATCCGGGGAGCTGTTTTTT. Its protein is CASSVAYHKSGELFF.

This chain joins TRBV5-1 and TRBJ2-7, with 8 bases matching TRBD1. V lost 2 bases to trimming and J lost 1 base; unmatched junction nucleotides: 2. CDR3 size: 14 residues. CDR1 is SGHRS, CDR2 YFSETQ, per germline. The DNA of the CDR3 is TGCGCCAGCAGCTTACAGGGGGGTTCCTACGAGCAGTACTTC. It is translated as CASSLQGGSYEQYF.

The chain links TRBV4-3 to TRBJ2-5, with TRBD2 matching 8 bases. Judging by the DNA end, TRBJ2-7 fits better; the J call may be wrong. This CDR3 contains 16 residues. Germline V gene lookup returns CDR1 LGHNA and CDR2 YSLEER. CDR3 sequence (DNA): TGCGCCAGCAGCCAAGGGGTGGGAAGCGGGAGTTACGAGCAGTACTTC. The encoded protein is CASSQGVGSGSYEQYF.

J is TRBJ2-5 and V is TRBV12-5; D is perhaps TRBD1 or TRBD2 (5 bases each). The germline CDR1 and CDR2 sequences are LGHNT and FRNRAP. CDR3 size: 15 residues. The ends were cut back, 3 bases at V and 1 base at J, with 12 bases in the middle. The chain's CDR3 is CASGLGRGPQETQYF. For the CDR3, the DNA is TGTGCTAGTGGTTTAGGTCGGGGCCCCCAAGAGACCCAGTACTTC.

This clone was recorded only once. This sequence joins TRBV28 and TRBJ2-3, with 7 bases matching TRBD2. Germline CDR1 is MDHEN and CDR2 is SYDVKM. The ends lost 3 bases at V and 5 bases at J; junction bases unmatched: 8. The CDR3 spans 15 residues. The CDR3 region is CASSFGGSRGDTQYF. The CDR3 DNA reads TGTGCCAGCAGTTTCGGCGGGAGTAGGGGAGATACGCAGTATTTT.

In this sample, this clone turned up once. This chain uses TRBV7-9 with TRBJ1-1, with a tentative D call TRBD1 (5 bases). Trimming removed 4 bases from V and 5 bases from J, with 14 bases in between. The germline CDR1 and CDR2 sequences are SEHNR and FQNEAQ (reference sequence). The CDR3 spans 14 residues. The CDR3 DNA follows: TGTGCCAGCAGCTGGGACGGGGTCGAAACTGAAGCTTTCTTT. The encoded protein is CASSWDGVETEAFF.

The chain combines TRBV7-3 with TRBJ2-3; possible D gene TRBD2, 6 bases. In germline, CDR1 is SGHTA, CDR2 FQGTGA. CDR3 size: 15 residues. Trimming took off 4 bases at V and 4 bases at J, with 15 bases between the two ends. The CDR3 reads CASSSRRGVADTQYF. The CDR3 DNA reads TGTGCCAGCAGCTCTAGGAGGGGAGTGGCAGATACGCAGTATTTT.

The V gene is TRBV18, the J gene TRBJ2-7; TRBD1 matches 8 bases. The CDR3 spans 18 residues. Germline loops: CDR1 KGHSH, CDR2 LQKENI. J was trimmed by 2 bases and V by 1 base; bases with no gene match: 13. The CDR3 here is CASSPQVPFGQGPYEQYF. The CDR3 DNA reads as TGTGCCAGCTCACCACAGGTCCCCTTTGGACAGGGACCCTACGAGCAGTACTTC.